In this sample, the clone carrying this T cell receptor (beta chain) is medium-sized. Reverse transcription used about 510 ng RNA and constant-region primers for alpha and beta. Alpha and beta chain libraries were made separately by chain-specific third strand synthesis with multiplexing indices. TCRdb recomputed calls from the 5' RACE reads with MiXCR, one row per CDR3 protein. The repertoire includes about 3,800 distinct CDR3 sequences, about 9.1% of them detected once, and about 18% sits in the top ten. These data originate in a study of HIV-infected patients and healthy controls. Antiretroviral therapy had run roughly three months, about 14 weeks, before follow-up blood collection. No cell fractionation was done, so the repertoire covers all unsorted peripheral blood T cells. The CDR3 sequence is 14 residues long. V lost 6 bases and J lost 1; bases outside the gene matches: 5. CDR1 is MNHEY, CDR2 SVGEGT, per germline.

The chain joins TRBV6-2 or TRBV6-3 to TRBJ1-1, with 7 nucleotides matching TRBD1. This clonotype originated in an adult with HIV infection. The input for sequencing was blood, taken during antiretroviral therapy. The CDR3 protein is CASRQGQRNTEAFF. In DNA form, the CDR3 reads TGTGCCAGCAGGCAGGGACAGAGGAACACTGAAGCTTTCTTT.